The subject of this entry is one T cell receptor beta chain. There is no known antigen for this receptor. No qualities accompany the bases; no much larger clone lies one base away. This sample stems from a study of cytomegalovirus exposure and HLA in healthy donors (dated by TCRdb to the late 2010s). Concerning the study at large: In an earlier analysis of several hundred of the donors, 276 Gb of sequence data and 100 million or so unique TCR beta sequences from about 179 million T cells were reported. The number of donors typed differed by locus, with about 629-630 for A, B, C, DRB1 and DQB1, around 500 for DQA1, 600 to 610 for DPA1, and some 440 for DPB1. To predict cytomegalovirus infection status, the study combined high-throughput TCR immunosequencing, statistical association of individual TCRs with disease status, and machine learning. In a later genetic analysis, genome-wide SNP genotypes for 398 of the 666 donors were used, and that subset was treated as a discovery cohort. About 300 gigabases of sequencing data and around 80 million unique TCR sequences made up an early release that covered several hundred HLA-typed donors. Of the approximately 400 genotyped donors, around 81% fell in the genetic ancestry cluster associated with self-reported Caucasian donors. Every discovery cohort repertoire had been produced on one sequencing platform. In a later analysis, previously published TCR beta repertoires from about 670 donors were re-analyzed and high-resolution HLA genotyping was added so that TCR occurrence patterns could be studied. Using immunosequencing, the study profiled T cell repertoires from 500 to 800 subjects and related those repertoires to cytomegalovirus serostatus. Rather than drawing on any new phenotypic data, the later analysis identified candidate immune exposures from TCR beta sequences and the way those sequences occurred across donors. Roughly five DR-DQ haplotypes were treated as single units for association and clustering because of strong linkage in the cohort. Both class I and class II loci were covered by HLA typing, at four-digit resolution. In addition to the first cohort of several hundred subjects, a separate validation cohort of 120 different subjects was used. The study aimed to test whether signatures of past pathogen exposure could be identified by cataloging public T cell receptors. Alongside the repertoire data, information on donor age, sex, ethnicity and CMV serostatus was compiled. To decide whether each TCR beta V gene segment behaved as functional or pseudogenic, an earlier analysis of several hundred of the donors relied on high-throughput TCR beta sequencing. Among about 370 genotyped donors of the cohort, an average of about 220,000 unique TCR beta nucleotide sequences was sequenced per donor, of which 15% to 20% were non-productive. The study at large found these results: The study listed 164 TCR beta chains as associated with cytomegalovirus. Presence/absence analyses assumed roughly uniform sequencing depth across donors, an assumption that may not hold. Because counts were too low, roughly 16 rarely observed V segments, including chromosome 9 orphons, were left out of the earlier analysis of approximately 580 of the donors. In this cohort, only TCR beta chains were sequenced, and detectable features were limited by the absence of alpha or paired-chain data. CMV serostatus was the only immune exposure information available for the cohort. A later analysis found that HLA-associated TCR beta chains were more clonally expanded and had lower generation probabilities than equally common non-associated chains. A further reported finding was that TCR beta sequences accurately predicted the HLA-A and HLA-B alleles for most subjects in the first cohort. HLA typing was unavailable for some donors at each locus, so association tests used only the typed subset. In vitro tests confirmed that a few of the cytomegalovirus-associated TCR beta chains recognize cytomegalovirus antigens. Compared with the 666-donor mean, donors in an Asian-associated ancestry cluster had fewer N-insertions in productive TCRs, according to a later genetic analysis. The classifier was reported to diagnose cytomegalovirus status with high specificity and sensitivity in both the original cohort and the validation cohort. A later genetic analysis associated a missense DCLRE1C variant with V-gene and J-gene trimming of TCR beta chains, and an independent cohort replicated the association. According to a later analysis, TCR association rates differed among HLA loci, with DRB1 alleles showing the most associated TCRs and HLA-C alleles showing the fewest. In an earlier analysis of around 600 of the donors, most TCR beta V segments were observed in productive rearrangements about 87% or about 30% of the time, broadly matching IMGT annotations. Across donors, most TCR sequences were observed very rarely, whereas some public TCRs were present in many individuals. Because the 87-base-pair reads could not distinguish some IMGT-functional V segments, including TRBV6-2 and TRBV6-3, those segments were excluded. Linkage disequilibrium might explain the correlated functional status among segregating V segments, but an unknown experimental factor could not be excluded. At a false discovery rate of 0.05, a later analysis linked 16,951 TCR beta sequences to specific HLA alleles. The sequencing pipeline was judged likely to have produced a cluster of highly shared sequence variants as a technical artifact. According to the authors, the approach could potentially be generalized to other disease states and immunological phenotypes. A later analysis found that most CMV-associated TCR beta chains appeared HLA-restricted, with HLA associations seemingly driven largely by CMV exposure. Several of the top co-occurrence clusters appeared to be linked to parvovirus B19, influenza, CMV and Epstein-Barr virus, according to a later analysis. Strong co-occurrence of HLA alleles, especially DR and DQ, made assigning TCR associations to individual alleles difficult.

CDR1 is given as KGHSH and CDR2 as LQKENI, both from the germline V gene. The V end gives up 2 bases and the J end 5 bases, leaving 12 bases in the junction not matched to a gene. Its CDR3 holds 16 amino acids, cysteine through phenylalanine. The sequence is cut down to CDR3 DNA, 48 bases in frame from base 1. Library preparation used the immunoSEQ multiplex PCR assay. For the multiplex PCR, a mixture combining 60 forward primers for TCR Vbeta segments and 13 reverse primers for TCR Jbeta segments was used. Amplification of the CDR3 region of rearranged TCR beta genes was performed with a multiplex PCR assay on genomic DNA. On the Illumina HiSeq System, the amplified TCR beta libraries were sequenced as 87-base-pair reads. Regarding the original processing steps: A later analysis counted approximately 84 million unique TCR beta chains across the roughly 700 repertoires, and roughly 9.9 million of these chains were shared by at least two donors. Raw reads were error-corrected and collapsed into unique sequences by a nearest-neighbor algorithm in which closely related sequences were merged to remove PCR and sequencing errors. CDR3 sequences were aligned to IMGT reference sequences to assign V, D and J gene segments. For a sequence to be retained, a match of at least six nucleotides was required to both a V gene segment and a J gene segment. A rearrangement counted as productive if the CDR3 had no stop codons and remained in frame with V and J, and every other rearrangement counted as non-productive. Following IMGT convention, CDR3 was defined as the stretch from the second conserved V-encoded cysteine up to the conserved J-encoded phenylalanine. Sequences without an unambiguous match to a single V gene segment were excluded from the earlier analysis of a few hundred of the donors. In an earlier analysis of 450 to 700 of the donors, V segments were called functional above 56.7% productive rearrangements and were called segregating when the between-donor standard deviation exceeded 5%. A statistical classification framework was built for diagnosing cytomegalovirus status from the catalog of TCR beta chain sequences. A later analysis assigned V and J genes by comparing TCR nucleotide sequences with IMGT/GENE-DB human TR gene sequences. The TCRdist pipeline was used in a later analysis to assign CDR3 sequences and most-parsimonious VDJ recombination scenarios. In a later analysis, each TCR beta chain was defined by its CDR3 amino acid sequence together with its V-gene family, and reads without a unique V-gene family were excluded. In a later analysis, 500 to 650 highly shared, low-generation-probability nucleotide sequences were removed to address suspected cross-contamination and a sequencing artifact. A later analysis calculated a clonal expansion index for each public chain from normalized within-repertoire ranks of inferred template counts. In a later analysis, generation probabilities were computed with a VDJ recombination model fitted to out-of-frame rearrangements, and the resulting probabilities were checked against IGoR. In a later analysis, TCR-TCR, TCR-HLA and TCR-CMV co-occurrence was scored with hypergeometric tests, and a repertoire-size bias correction was applied to TCR pairs. False discovery rates were estimated in a later analysis by permuting HLA or CMV assignments 20 times. In a later analysis, co-occurring TCRs were grouped with DBSCAN, and TCRdist sequence similarity was added when clustering was performed within HLA-allele-positive subsets. For co-occurrence clustering, repertoires with fewer than 30,000 or more than 120,000 public chains were excluded, along with a handful of repertoires with anomalous nucleotide sharing. The table comes from immuneACCESS by way of TCRdb, which keeps in-frame sequences with V and J called. Part of the clones is missing from these tables; in studies checked, under half for an unresolved V gene and the rest for unknown reasons. The DNA was the basis for D and trimming; V, J and clone size are from that table. The sample contains 100,000 to 150,000 clones, 80% to 85% of them found a single time. The ten largest clones capture about 0.63% of the sample.

The cohort comprised approximately 700 healthy bone marrow donors. At the time of sampling, all cohort members were nominally healthy, though unrecorded immune exposures were likely present. The donor tested CMV seronegative, placing the donor among the 350 to 400 seronegative members of the cohort. A peripheral blood sample was provided by each donor, and peripheral blood mononuclear cells were used for TCR beta sequencing. The Qiagen DNeasy Blood Extraction Kit was used to extract genomic DNA from the blood cell samples. The clonotype originates from a man younger than 35 in good health and CMV-seronegative. Sample: PBMCs. The V gene is TRBV18 and the J gene is TRBJ2-7; 7 of the junction bases match TRBD1. The nucleotide sequence is TGTGCCAGCTCACCAATACATTCACAGGGGCGGAACGAGCAGTACTTC. It translates as CASSPIHSQGRNEQYF.